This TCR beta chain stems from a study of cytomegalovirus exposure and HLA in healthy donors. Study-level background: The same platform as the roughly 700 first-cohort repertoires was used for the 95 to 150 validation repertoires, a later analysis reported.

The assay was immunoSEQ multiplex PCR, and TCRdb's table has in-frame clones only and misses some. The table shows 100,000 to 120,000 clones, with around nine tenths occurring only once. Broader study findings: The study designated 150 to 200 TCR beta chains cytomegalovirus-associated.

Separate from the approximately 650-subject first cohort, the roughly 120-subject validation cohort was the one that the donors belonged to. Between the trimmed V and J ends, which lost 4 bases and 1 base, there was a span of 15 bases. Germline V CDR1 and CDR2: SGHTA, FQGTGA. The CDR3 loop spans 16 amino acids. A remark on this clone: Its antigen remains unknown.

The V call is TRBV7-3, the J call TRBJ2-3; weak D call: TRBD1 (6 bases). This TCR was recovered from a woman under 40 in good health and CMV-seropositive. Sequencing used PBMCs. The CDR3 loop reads CASSSTGSRGTDTQYF. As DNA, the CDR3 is TGTGCCAGCAGCTCAACAGGGAGTCGGGGCACAGATACGCAGTATTTT.